The present TCR beta chain was sequenced within a study of Ad26.COV2.S vaccination and SARS-CoV-2 variants. At the level of the study: Ad26.COV2.S was injected intramuscularly once or twice, 56 days apart.

Treatment meaning: some 19 received Ad26.COV2.S at low or high dose, single or two shots; about 5 received placebo; per-sample allocation not given. Following the first vaccine or placebo injection, samples were taken on day 63. SARS-CoV-2 spike from the Wuhan strain was encoded by the vaccine, an Ad26 vector. Trimming stripped 3 bases from V and 0 bases from J, with 18 bases between. CDR1 is KGHSH, CDR2 LQKENI, per germline. The CDR3 has 18 amino acids. Data came from immunoSEQ multiplex PCR; TCRdb stores just in-frame clones and leaves some out. The repertoire holds about 440,000 clones, about 90% seen once, with around 4.2% in the top ten. Study results and limitations: People who got the vaccine or the placebo had similar non-spike TCR breadth. Vaccine recipients had higher spike-specific TCR breadth than placebo recipients.

With respect to this clone: Antigen: not known.

V usage is TRBV18 and J usage is TRBJ2-1, with TRBD2 as a possible D gene (5 bases). The input for sequencing was peripheral blood, taken in a trial of Ad26.COV2.S vaccine versus placebo. The sequence derives from a person aged 18-60 years who received the Ad26.COV2.S COVID-19 vaccine or a placebo. The CDR3: CASSPLGPSIFSYNEQFF. Written as DNA, the CDR3 is TGTGCCAGCTCACCGCTCGGACCTAGCATATTCTCCTACAATGAGCAGTTCTTC.